This entry is about one TCR beta chain. Germline CDR1 is SGHVS and CDR2 is FQNEAQ. This CDR3 has 15 residues. J gave up 8 bases and V 5 bases, and 11 bases lay outside the gene matches. The sample belongs to a study of T cell changes during pregnancy in multiple sclerosis. Data came from immunoSEQ multiplex PCR; TCRdb stores just in-frame clones and leaves some out. The repertoire holds just over 90,000 clones, with 90% to 95% as singletons. The sample was peripheral blood, taken after pregnancy. This clonotype was sampled from a female donor in good health, enrolled as a control in a pregnancy study. This chain links TRBV7-8 with TRBJ2-4; 8 nucleotides line up with TRBD1. The CDR3 DNA sequence: TGTGCCAGCAGCCCCGCAGGGGGCGCCTTAGACATTCAGTACTTC. Its translation is CASSPAGGALDIQYF.